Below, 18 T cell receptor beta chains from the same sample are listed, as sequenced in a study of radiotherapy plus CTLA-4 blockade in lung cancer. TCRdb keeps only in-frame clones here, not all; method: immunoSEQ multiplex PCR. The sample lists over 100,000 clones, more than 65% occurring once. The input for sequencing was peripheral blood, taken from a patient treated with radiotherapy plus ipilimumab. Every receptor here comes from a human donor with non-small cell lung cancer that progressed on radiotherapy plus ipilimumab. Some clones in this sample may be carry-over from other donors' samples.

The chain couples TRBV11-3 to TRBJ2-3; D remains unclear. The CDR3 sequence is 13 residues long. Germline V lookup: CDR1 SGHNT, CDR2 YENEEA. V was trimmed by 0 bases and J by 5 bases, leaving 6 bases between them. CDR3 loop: CASSLDYGDTQYF. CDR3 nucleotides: TGTGCCAGCAGCTTAGATTACGGAGATACGCAGTATTTT.

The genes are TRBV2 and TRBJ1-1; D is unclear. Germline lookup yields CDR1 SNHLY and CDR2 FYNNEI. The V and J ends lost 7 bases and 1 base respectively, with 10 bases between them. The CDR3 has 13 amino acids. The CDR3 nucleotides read TGTGCCAGCAACGACGGCAGGAACACTGAAGCTTTCTTT. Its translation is CASNDGRNTEAFF.

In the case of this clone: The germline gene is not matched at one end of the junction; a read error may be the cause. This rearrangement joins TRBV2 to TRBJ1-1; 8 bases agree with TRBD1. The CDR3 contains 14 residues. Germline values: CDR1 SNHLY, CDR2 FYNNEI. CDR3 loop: CASRRQGRIRGGVF. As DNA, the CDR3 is TGTGCCAGCAGAAGACAGGGGCGAATCAGGGGGGGCGTCTTT.

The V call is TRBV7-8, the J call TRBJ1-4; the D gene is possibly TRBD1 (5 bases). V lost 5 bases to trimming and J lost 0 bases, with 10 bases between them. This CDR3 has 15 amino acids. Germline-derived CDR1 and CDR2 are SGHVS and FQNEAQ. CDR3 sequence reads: CASSLQDATNEKLFF. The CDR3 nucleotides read TGTGCCAGCAGCCTACAGGATGCAACTAATGAAAAACTGTTTTTT.

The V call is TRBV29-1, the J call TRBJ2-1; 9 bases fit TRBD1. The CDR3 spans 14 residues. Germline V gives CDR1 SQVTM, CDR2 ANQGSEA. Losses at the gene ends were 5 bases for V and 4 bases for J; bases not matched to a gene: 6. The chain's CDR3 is CSVQRDREYNEQFF. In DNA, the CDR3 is TGCAGCGTTCAAAGGGACAGGGAGTACAATGAGCAGTTCTTC.

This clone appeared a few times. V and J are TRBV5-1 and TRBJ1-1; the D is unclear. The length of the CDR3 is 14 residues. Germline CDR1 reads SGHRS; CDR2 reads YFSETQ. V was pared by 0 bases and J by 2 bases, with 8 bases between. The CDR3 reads CASSLGHGNTEAFF. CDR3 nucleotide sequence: TGCGCCAGCAGCTTGGGGCACGGAAACACTGAAGCTTTCTTT.

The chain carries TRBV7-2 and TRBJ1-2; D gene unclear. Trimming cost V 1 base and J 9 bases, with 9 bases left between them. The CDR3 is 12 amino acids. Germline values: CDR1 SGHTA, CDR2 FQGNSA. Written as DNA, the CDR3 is TGTGCCAGCAGCTTAGAGACAAGCAGCTACACCTTC. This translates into CASSLETSSYTF.

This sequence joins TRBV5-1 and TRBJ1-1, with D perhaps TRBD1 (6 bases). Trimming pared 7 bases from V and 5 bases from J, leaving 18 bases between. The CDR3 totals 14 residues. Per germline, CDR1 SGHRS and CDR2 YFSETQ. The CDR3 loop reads CASASQGPVTEAFF. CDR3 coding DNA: TGCGCCAGCGCTTCACAGGGTCCTGTGACTGAAGCTTTCTTT.

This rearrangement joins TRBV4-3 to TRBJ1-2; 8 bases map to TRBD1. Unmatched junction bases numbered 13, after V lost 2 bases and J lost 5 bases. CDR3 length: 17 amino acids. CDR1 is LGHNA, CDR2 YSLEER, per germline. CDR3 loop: CASSQQRGQGLGYGYTF. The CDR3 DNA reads TGCGCCAGCAGCCAACAAAGAGGACAGGGCTTAGGGTATGGCTACACCTTC.

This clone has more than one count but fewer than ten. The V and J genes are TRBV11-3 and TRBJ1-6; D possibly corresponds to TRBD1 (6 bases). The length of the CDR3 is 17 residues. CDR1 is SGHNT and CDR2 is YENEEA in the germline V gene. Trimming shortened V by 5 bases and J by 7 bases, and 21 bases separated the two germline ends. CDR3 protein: CASSQEGDRTYNSPLHF. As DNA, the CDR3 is TGTGCCAGCAGCCAAGAGGGGGACCGAACGTACAATTCACCCCTCCACTTT.

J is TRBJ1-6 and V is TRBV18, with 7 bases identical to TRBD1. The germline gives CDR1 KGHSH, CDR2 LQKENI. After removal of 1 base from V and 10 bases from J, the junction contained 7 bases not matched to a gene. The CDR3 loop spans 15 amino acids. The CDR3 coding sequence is TGTGCCAGCTCACCACGGGAGACAGGGCTGTCACCCCTCCACTTT. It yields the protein CASSPRETGLSPLHF.

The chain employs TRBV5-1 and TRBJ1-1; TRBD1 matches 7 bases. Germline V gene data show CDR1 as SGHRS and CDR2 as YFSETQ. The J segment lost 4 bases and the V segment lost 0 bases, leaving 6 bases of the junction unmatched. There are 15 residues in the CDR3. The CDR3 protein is CASSLAGGQVTEAFF. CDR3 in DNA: TGCGCCAGCAGCTTGGCCGGTGGACAGGTCACTGAAGCTTTCTTT.

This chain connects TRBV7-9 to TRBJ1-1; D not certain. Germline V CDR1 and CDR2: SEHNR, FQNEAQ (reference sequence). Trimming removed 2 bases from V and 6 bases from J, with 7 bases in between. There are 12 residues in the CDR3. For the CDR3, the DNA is TGTGCCAGCAGCTTACCAGGACCTGAAGCTTTCTTT. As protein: CASSLPGPEAFF.

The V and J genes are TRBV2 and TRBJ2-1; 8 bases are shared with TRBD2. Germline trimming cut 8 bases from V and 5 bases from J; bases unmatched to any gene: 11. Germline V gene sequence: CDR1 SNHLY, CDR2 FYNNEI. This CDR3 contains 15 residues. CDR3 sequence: CASDQVGGADNEQFF. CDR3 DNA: TGTGCCAGCGACCAGGTCGGGGGGGCCGACAATGAGCAGTTCTTC.

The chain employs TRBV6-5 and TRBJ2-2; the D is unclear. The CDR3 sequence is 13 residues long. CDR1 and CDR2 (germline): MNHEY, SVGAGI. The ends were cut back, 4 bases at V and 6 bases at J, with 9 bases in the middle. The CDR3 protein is CASSWPPSGELFF. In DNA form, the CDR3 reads TGTGCCAGCAGTTGGCCCCCATCCGGGGAGCTGTTTTTT.

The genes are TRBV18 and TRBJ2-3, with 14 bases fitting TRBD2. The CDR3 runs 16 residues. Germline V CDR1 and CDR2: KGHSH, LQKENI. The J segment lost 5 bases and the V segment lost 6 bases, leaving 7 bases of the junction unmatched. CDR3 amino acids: CASSWTSGGIGDTQYF. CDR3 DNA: TGTGCCAGCTCCTGGACTAGCGGGGGGATAGGAGATACGCAGTATTTT.

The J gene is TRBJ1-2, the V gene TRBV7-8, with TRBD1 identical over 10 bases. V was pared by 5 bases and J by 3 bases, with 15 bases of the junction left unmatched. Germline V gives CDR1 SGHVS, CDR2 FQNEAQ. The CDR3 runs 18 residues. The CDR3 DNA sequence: TGTGCCAGCAGCCCCTTAACTGGGGGGACAGGGGATGACTATGGCTACACCTTC. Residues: CASSPLTGGTGDDYGYTF.

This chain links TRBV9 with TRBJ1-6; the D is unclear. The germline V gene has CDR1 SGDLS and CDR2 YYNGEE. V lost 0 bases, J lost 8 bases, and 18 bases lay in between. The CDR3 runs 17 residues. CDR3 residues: CASSVDLEGFVHSPLHF. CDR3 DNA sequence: TGTGCCAGCAGCGTAGACCTGGAAGGGTTTGTTCATTCACCCCTCCACTTT.